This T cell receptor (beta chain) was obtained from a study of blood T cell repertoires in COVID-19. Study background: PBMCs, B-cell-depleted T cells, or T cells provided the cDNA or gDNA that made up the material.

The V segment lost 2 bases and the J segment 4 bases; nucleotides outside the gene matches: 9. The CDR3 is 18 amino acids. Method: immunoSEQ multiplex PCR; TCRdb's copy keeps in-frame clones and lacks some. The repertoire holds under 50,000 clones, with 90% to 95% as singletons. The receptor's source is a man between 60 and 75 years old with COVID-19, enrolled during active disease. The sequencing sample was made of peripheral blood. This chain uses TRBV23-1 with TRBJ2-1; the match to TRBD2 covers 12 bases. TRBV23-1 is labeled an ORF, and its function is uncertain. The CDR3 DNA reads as TGCGCCAGCAGTCAACGAAGACTAGCGGGAGCCATATACAATGAGCAGTTCTTC. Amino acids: CASSQRRLAGAIYNEQFF.